The 12 T cell receptor beta chains listed next were all sequenced from one sample in a study of radiotherapy plus CTLA-4 blockade in lung cancer. Only in-frame clones appear in the TCRdb table, and some are missing; sequencing was by immunoSEQ multiplex PCR. The table includes roughly 48,000 clones, 82% detected once. The sequenced sample was peripheral blood, obtained from a patient treated with radiotherapy plus ipilimumab. The receptors originated from a human donor with non-small cell lung cancer who had stable disease on radiotherapy plus ipilimumab.

The chain uses TRBV2 and TRBJ1-1; TRBD1 might be the D (6 bases). V lost 6 bases, J lost 0 bases, and 14 bases lay in between. The CDR3 runs 15 residues. Germline CDR1 SNHLY, CDR2 FYNNEI. CDR3 region: CASRHRDLMNTEAFF. CDR3 coding DNA: TGTGCCAGCAGACACAGGGACCTCATGAACACTGAAGCTTTCTTT.

V is TRBV18 and J is TRBJ1-2; TRBD1 matches 8 bases. Trimming removed 2 bases from V and 2 bases from J; junction bases left unmatched: 4. The CDR3 runs to 15 residues. The germline V gene has CDR1 KGHSH and CDR2 LQKENI. CDR3 in DNA: TGTGCCAGCTCACCAGGGCAGGGGGCGAACTATGGCTACACCTTC. Residues: CASSPGQGANYGYTF.

The CDR3 spells CASRDRVSYEQYF. As DNA, the CDR3 is TGTGCCAGCAGGGACAGGGTTTCCTACGAGCAGTACTTC. The chain is built from TRBV2 and TRBJ2-7; 8 bases match TRBD1. J lost 1 base, V lost 6 bases, and 2 bases had no gene match. Germline V gene data show CDR1 as SNHLY and CDR2 as FYNNEI. The CDR3 runs to 13 residues. Full variable domain (missing parts from reference TRBV2 and TRBJ2-7): EPEVTQTPSHQVTQMGQEVILRCVPISNHLYFYWYRQILGQKVEFLVSFYNNEISEKSEIFDDQFSVERPDGSNFTLKIRSTKLEDSAMYFCASRDRVSYEQYFGPGTRLTVT.

The chain is built from TRBV7-2 and TRBJ2-5; 12 positions agree with TRBD2. The DNA end is more similar to TRBJ2-7, so the J call may be wrong. The germline CDR1 and CDR2 sequences are SGHTA and FQGNSA. CDR3 size: 15 residues. The chain's CDR3 is CASSLQLAGGSEQYF. CDR3 in DNA: TGTGCCAGCAGCTTACAACTAGCGGGAGGATCCGAGCAGTACTTC.

The chain uses TRBV2 and TRBJ2-1; TRBD2 matches at 9 bases. Germline CDR1 SNHLY, CDR2 FYNNEI. The ends lost 6 bases at V and 5 bases at J; junction bases unmatched: 5. The CDR3 loop spans 14 amino acids. CDR3 nucleotide sequence: TGTGCCAGCAGGGAGACTAGCGGTAACAATGAGCAGTTCTTC. It encodes CASRETSGNNEQFF. Full variable domain (remainder filled in from reference TRBV2 and TRBJ2-1): EPEVTQTPSHQVTQMGQEVILRCVPISNHLYFYWYRQILGQKVEFLVSFYNNEISEKSEIFDDQFSVERPDGSNFTLKIRSTKLEDSAMYFCASRETSGNNEQFFGPGTRLTVL.

The chain links TRBV7-2 to TRBJ2-3, with no clear D. Germline CDR1 reads SGHTA; CDR2 reads FQGNSA. This CDR3 spans 15 amino acids. Between the trimmed V and J ends, which lost 1 base and 1 base, there was a span of 9 bases. CDR3 amino acids: CASSLGLTRTDTQYF. In nucleotides, the CDR3 is TGTGCCAGCAGCTTAGGACTTACACGCACAGATACGCAGTATTTT.

This chain uses TRBV7-3 with TRBJ2-4; TRBD2 matches at 8 bases. The CDR3 consists of 13 residues. V trimming: 6 bases; J trimming: 8 bases; junction bases outside the gene matches: 6. CDR1 is SGHTA, CDR2 FQGTGA, per germline. The CDR3, as DNA: TGTGCCAGCAGATCCGCCGGGAGGGACATTCAGTACTTC. It encodes CASRSAGRDIQYF.

The rearrangement links TRBV28 to TRBJ1-2; 7 bases are a match to TRBD1. CDR1 and CDR2 (germline): MDHEN, SYDVKM. This CDR3 spans 13 amino acids. Trimming removed 7 bases from V and 4 bases from J; junction bases left unmatched: 6. The CDR3 sequence: CASTGGRSYGYTF. CDR3 bases: TGTGCCAGCACAGGGGGTAGGAGCTATGGCTACACCTTC.

In its sample, this clone was seen a few times. The gene calls are TRBV7-9 and TRBJ1-1; D possibly corresponds to TRBD1 (5 bases). V shed 6 bases and J shed 1 base, with 9 bases lying between them. The CDR3 is 13 amino acids. Germline lookup yields CDR1 SEHNR and CDR2 FQNEAQ (reference sequence). The CDR3 here is CASSRQSNTEAFF. CDR3 sequence (DNA): TGTGCCAGCAGTCGACAGTCGAACACTGAAGCTTTCTTT.

V is TRBV28 and J is TRBJ2-1, with TRBD2 identical over 11 bases. Germline CDR1 and CDR2: MDHEN and SYDVKM. The V and J ends lost 4 bases and 0 bases, in that order; junction bases with no gene match: 2. CDR3 length: 16 residues. CDR3 sequence: CASSSGLAASYNEQFF. CDR3 DNA: TGTGCCAGCAGTTCGGGACTAGCGGCCTCCTACAATGAGCAGTTCTTC. Combining the CDR3 with reference TRBV28 and TRBJ2-1 gives the whole variable domain DVKVTQSSRYLVKRTGEKVFLECVQDMDHENMFWYRQDPGLGLRLIYFSYDVKMKEKGDIPEGYSVSREKKERFSLILESASTNQTSMYLCASSSGLAASYNEQFFGPGTRLTVL.

This chain joins TRBV9 and TRBJ2-1, with 10 positions matching TRBD2. The CDR3 length is 18 residues. After removal of 3 bases from V and 2 bases from J, the junction contained 11 bases not matched to a gene. Germline loops: CDR1 SGDLS, CDR2 YYNGEE. The CDR3: CASSGPRGLASTYNEQFF. In DNA form, the CDR3 reads TGTGCCAGCAGCGGACCCCGGGGACTAGCGTCAACCTACAATGAGCAGTTCTTC.

V is TRBV27 and J is TRBJ2-7; TRBD2 aligns across 10 bases. The CDR3 consists of 14 residues. Germline V lookup: CDR1 MNHEY, CDR2 SMNVEV (reference sequence). V trimming: 3 bases; J trimming: 1 base; junction bases outside the gene matches: 0. The CDR3: CASSLTSGSYEQYF. The CDR3 DNA is TGTGCCAGCAGTTTGACTAGCGGGTCCTACGAGCAGTACTTC.